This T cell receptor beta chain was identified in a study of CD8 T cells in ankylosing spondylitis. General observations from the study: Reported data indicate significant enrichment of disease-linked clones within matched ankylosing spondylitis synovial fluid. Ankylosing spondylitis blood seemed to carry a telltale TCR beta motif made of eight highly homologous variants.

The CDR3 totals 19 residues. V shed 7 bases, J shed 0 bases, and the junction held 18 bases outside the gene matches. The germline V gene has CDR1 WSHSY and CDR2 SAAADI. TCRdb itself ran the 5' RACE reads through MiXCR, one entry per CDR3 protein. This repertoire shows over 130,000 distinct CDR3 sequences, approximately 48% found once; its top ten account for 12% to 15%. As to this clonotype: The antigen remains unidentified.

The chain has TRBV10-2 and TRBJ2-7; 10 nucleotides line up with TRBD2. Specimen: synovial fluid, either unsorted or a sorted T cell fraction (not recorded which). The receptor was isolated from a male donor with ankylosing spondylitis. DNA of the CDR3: TGCGCCAGCAATTCGGAGCGGGAGGGCCGGTTCCCCCTCTCCTACGAGCAGTACTTC. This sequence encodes CASNSEREGRFPLSYEQYF.